Following are 2 T cell receptor beta chains from one sample sequenced in a study of vaccination effects on CD4 cells after COVID-19. Expansion with viral peptide pools was applied to antigen-specific CD4+ T cells by the ViraFEST assay prior to sequencing. With about 9 days of culture completed, CD4+ T cells were isolated. The participants, recipients of two vaccine doses, got either BNT162b2 or mRNA-1273. No antigen has been identified for these receptors. The method was immunoSEQ multiplex PCR; TCRdb's version includes in-frame clones alone and lacks a portion of them. Of roughly 16,000 clones detected, 60% to 85% appear once; the ten largest clones hold under 20%. The specimen was CD4+ T cells from PBMCs cultured with HCoV-NL63 spike peptides, collected after COVID-19 vaccination. All receptors derive from a human donor who received a COVID-19 vaccine.

CDR3 bases: TGTGCCAGCAGAAGACTAGCGGACCTTTACGAGCAGTACTTC. As protein: CASRRLADLYEQYF. The rearrangement uses TRBV2 and TRBJ2-7; 9 bases fit TRBD2. V shed 6 bases, J shed 4 bases, and the junction held 7 bases outside the gene matches. The CDR3 has 14 amino acids. The germline V gene encodes CDR1 SNHLY and CDR2 FYNNEI.

This clone has only one observation. The J gene is TRBJ2-7, the V gene TRBV13; TRBD2 aligns across 11 bases. The CDR3 is 20 amino acids. The V gene end was trimmed by 5 bases and the J gene end by 2 bases; junction bases not matched to a gene: 20. Germline CDR1 and CDR2: PRHDT and FYEKMQ (reference sequence). CDR3 protein: CASSHGEARVSGRAPYEQYF. The CDR3 DNA is TGTGCCAGCAGCCACGGTGAAGCTCGGGTTAGCGGGAGGGCCCCCTACGAGCAGTACTTC. Combining the CDR3 with reference TRBV13 and TRBJ2-7 gives the whole variable domain AAGVIQSPRHLIKEKRETATLKCYPIPRHDTVYWYQQGPGQDPQFLISFYEKMQSDKGSIPDRFSAQQFSDYHSELNMSSLELGDSALYFCASSHGEARVSGRAPYEQYFGPGTRLTVT.